The clone carrying this TCR beta chain was detected only a few times. This CDR3 has 11 residues. Trimming pared 6 bases from V and 4 bases from J, leaving 5 bases between. In germline, CDR1 is KGHDR, CDR2 SFDVKD. One entry per CDR3 protein results from TCRdb running MiXCR on the 5' RACE reads. The sample has under 150,000 distinct CDR3 sequences, 16% seen once. This entry comes from a study of T-cell memory formation after mild COVID-19. This sequence was found in an adult woman who had mild COVID-19 (a few samples of this study predate the infection). Cell type and time point are not known. This sequence joins TRBV24-1 and TRBJ1-1; D not resolved. The sample taken for sequencing was PBMCs or a T cell subset sorted from them (not recorded which). CDR3 region: CATSLGTEAFF. DNA for the CDR3: TGTGCCACCAGTTTGGGCACTGAAGCTTTCTTT.